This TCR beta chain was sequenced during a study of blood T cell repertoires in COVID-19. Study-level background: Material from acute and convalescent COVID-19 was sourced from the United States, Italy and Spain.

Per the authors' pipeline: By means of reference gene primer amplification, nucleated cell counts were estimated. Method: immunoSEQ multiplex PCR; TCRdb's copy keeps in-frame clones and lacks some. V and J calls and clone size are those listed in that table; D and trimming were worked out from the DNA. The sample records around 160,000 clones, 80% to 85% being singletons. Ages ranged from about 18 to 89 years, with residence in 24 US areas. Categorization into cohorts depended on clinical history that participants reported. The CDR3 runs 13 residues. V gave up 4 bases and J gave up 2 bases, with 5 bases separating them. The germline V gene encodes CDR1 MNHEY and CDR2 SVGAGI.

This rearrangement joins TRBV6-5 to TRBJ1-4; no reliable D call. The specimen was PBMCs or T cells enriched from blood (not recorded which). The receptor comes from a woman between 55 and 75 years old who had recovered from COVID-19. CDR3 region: CASSFFTNEKLFF. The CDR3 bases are TGTGCCAGCAGTTTCTTTACTAATGAAAAACTGTTTTTT.